The 23 T cell receptor beta chains below all came from one sample that was sequenced in a study of cytomegalovirus exposure and HLA in healthy donors (dated by TCRdb to about 2017). The method behind the library was the immunoSEQ multiplex PCR assay. A mixture of 60 forward primers for TCR Vbeta segments and 13 reverse primers for TCR Jbeta segments was used in the multiplex PCR. In TCRdb, the immuneACCESS table is reduced to in-frame sequences with V and J assigned. These tables do not hold every clone; where another copy was compared, an unresolved V gene accounts for under half, and the others remain unexplained. The sample includes about 120,000 clones, with around three quarters observed a single time. The ten largest clones add up to over 3.5% of the sample. Sequencing was done on a sample of PBMCs. The origin of the receptors is a man aged 25-45 years in good health and CMV-seropositive.

This clone was seen only a few times. The gene calls are TRBV20-1 and TRBJ1-1; possible D gene TRBD1, 5 bases. Germline V gene sequence: CDR1 DFQATT, CDR2 SNEGSKA (reference sequence). CDR3 size: 10 residues. In nucleotides, the CDR3 is TGCAAAGGACAGAACACTGAAGCTTTCTTT. Translating gives CKGQNTEAFF.

This clone turned up a few times. The chain is built from TRBV19 and TRBJ1-2; D ambiguous. Germline values: CDR1 LNHDA, CDR2 SQIVND (reference sequence). The V end was cut by 6 bases, the J end by 0 bases, with 14 bases between. The CDR3 is 15 residues long. The CDR3: CASRQKEVANYGYTF. The CDR3 region has the DNA TGTGCCAGTAGACAAAAGGAGGTAGCTAACTATGGCTACACCTTC.

The chain combines TRBV21-1 with TRBJ2-2; the D call of TRBD2 is as the table states it, not checked on the DNA. TRBV21-1 is listed as a pseudogene. The CDR3 runs to 19 residues. The CDR3 DNA reads TGTGCCAGCAGCAAAGTTGCCCTAGCGGGGGGATTCCCGACCGGGGAGCTGTTTTTT. Amino acids: CASSKVALAGGFPTGELFF.

Here the CDR3 DNA reads TGTGCCAGCAGCGCCGGGACTTCAGGGAGGAATACGCAGTATTTT. Amino acids: CASSAGTSGRNTQYF. The V and J genes are TRBV5-4 and TRBJ2-3; perhaps TRBD2 as D (6 bases). From germline, CDR1 is SGHNT and CDR2 YYREEE (reference sequence). The CDR3 sequence is 15 residues long. The germline V and J ends were trimmed by 4 bases and 7 bases, with 19 bases remaining between them.

The V gene is TRBV14, the J gene TRBJ2-2; 11 positions agree with TRBD1. The CDR3 is made up of 16 amino acids. With 2 bases clipped from V and 9 bases from J, the junction kept 8 bases outside the gene matches. Per germline, CDR1 SGHDN and CDR2 FVKESK. The CDR3 coding sequence is TGTGCCAGCAGCCAAAGTGGACAGGGGGCCGCACGGGAGCTGTTTTTT. Amino acid sequence: CASSQSGQGAARELFF.

As concerns this clone: A read error may account for a junction end that differs from germline. The V and J genes are TRBV7-3 and TRBJ2-6, with a weak D call TRBD1 (5 bases). The V gene's germline CDR1 is SGHTA and CDR2 FQGTGA. CDR3 length equals 17 residues. Here the CDR3 reads CASSNRPLNSGANGLTF. The CDR3, as DNA: TGTGCCAGCAGCAACAGGCCGCTAAACTCTGGGGCCAACGGCCTGACTTTC.

The chain carries TRBV6-5 and TRBJ1-1, with a possible D match to TRBD1 (5 bases). Germline V gene lookup returns CDR1 MNHEY and CDR2 SVGAGI. This CDR3 comprises 11 residues. V gave up 6 bases and J gave up 11 bases, with 13 bases separating them. The CDR3 nucleotides are TGTGCCAGCAGAATAGGGACTTCGGCTTTCTTT. Encoded protein: CASRIGTSAFF.

The CDR3 spells CASSAPGQGADTQYF. CDR3 DNA sequence: TGTGCCAGCAGTGCCCCGGGACAGGGCGCAGATACGCAGTATTTT. This chain links TRBV2 with TRBJ2-3; 9 bases align to TRBD1. V lost 4 bases and J lost 4; bases outside the gene matches: 6. CDR1 and CDR2 from the germline V gene are SNHLY and FYNNEI. The CDR3 totals 15 residues.

The J gene is TRBJ2-1, the V gene TRBV18; TRBD2 is a possible D gene (5 bases). With 2 bases removed from V and 6 bases from J, the gap between germline ends came to 8 bases. CDR3 length equals 13 residues. The germline CDR1 and CDR2 sequences are KGHSH and LQKENI. As DNA, the CDR3 is TGTGCCAGCTCACCAACCGGGATCAATGAGCAGTTCTTC. It is translated as CASSPTGINEQFF.

The rearrangement joins TRBV19 to TRBJ2-2, with D perhaps TRBD2 (6 bases). The germline V gene has CDR1 LNHDA and CDR2 SQIVND (reference sequence). The length of the CDR3 is 18 residues. V lost 6 bases, J lost 5 bases, and 25 bases lay in between. The CDR3 here is CASSGRGSAGLRTGELFF. The CDR3 bases are TGTGCCAGTAGCGGAAGGGGCTCAGCGGGTTTGAGGACCGGGGAGCTGTTTTTT. The full variable domain, rest sourced from reference TRBV19 and TRBJ2-2, is DGGITQSPKYLFRKEGQNVTLSCEQNLNHDAMYWYRQDPGQGLRLIYYSQIVNDFQKGDIAEGYSVSREKKESFPLTVTSAQKNPTAFYLCASSGRGSAGLRTGELFFGEGSRLTVL.

A single count supports this clone. Here the CDR3 reads CASSQEGGQGNYGYTF. Written as DNA, the CDR3 is TGCGCCAGCAGCCAAGAAGGGGGACAGGGAAACTATGGCTACACCTTC. This chain links TRBV4-1 with TRBJ1-2; 9 bases agree with TRBD1. The CDR3 consists of 16 residues. V gave up 0 bases and J gave up 2 bases; unmatched junction bases: 4. Germline V CDR1 and CDR2: MGHRA, YSYEKL.

The CDR3 DNA reads TGTGCCAGCTCACCGTTACAAAATAATCAGCCCCAGCATTTT. It encodes CASSPLQNNQPQHF. The rearrangement links TRBV18 to TRBJ1-5; no clear D gene. The CDR3 totals 14 residues. Per germline, CDR1 KGHSH and CDR2 LQKENI. Trimming removed 3 bases from V and 4 bases from J, with 10 bases in between.

This chain links TRBV2 with TRBJ2-7; D is perhaps TRBD2 (5 bases). The CDR3 sequence is 13 residues long. Per the germline V gene, CDR1 is SNHLY and CDR2 is FYNNEI. Trimming shortened V by 8 bases and J by 2 bases, and 13 bases separated the two germline ends. The CDR3 DNA is TGTGCCAGCCTGGAGGACGTACCCTACGAGCAGTACTTC. This encodes CASLEDVPYEQYF.

The V and J genes are TRBV7-8 and TRBJ2-1, with D hard to call. V lost 5 bases, J lost 0 bases, and 11 bases lay in between. The germline CDR1 and CDR2 sequences are SGHVS and FQNEAQ. CDR3 size: 15 residues. The CDR3 coding sequence is TGTGCCAGCAGCCTCTTGTATAGCTCCTACAATGAGCAGTTCTTC. It is translated as CASSLLYSSYNEQFF.

The CDR3: CASSPTGRGAGQPQHF. CDR3 nucleotides: TGTGCCAGCAGTCCGACTGGGAGGGGGGCAGGTCAGCCCCAGCATTTT. The chain combines TRBV27 with TRBJ1-5; possible D gene TRBD1, 6 bases. V lost 5 bases and J lost 6, with 20 bases in between. The V gene's germline CDR1 is MNHEY and CDR2 SMNVEV (reference sequence). The CDR3 contains 16 residues.

The V call is TRBV28, the J call TRBJ1-4; D might be TRBD1 (5 bases). The length of the CDR3 is 16 residues. Germline CDR1 reads MDHEN; CDR2 reads SYDVKM. Deletions cut 4 bases from V and 4 bases from J, with 16 bases between. The CDR3 protein is CASSSNPGGVNEKLFF. CDR3 in DNA: TGTGCCAGCAGTTCGAACCCGGGGGGGGTTAATGAAAAACTGTTTTTT.

The J gene is TRBJ2-3, the V gene TRBV19; D is possibly TRBD1 (7 bases). The CDR3 covers 16 residues. Germline CDR1 is LNHDA and CDR2 is SQIVND (reference sequence). V was clipped by 1 base and J by 4 bases, with 15 bases between them. CDR3 sequence reads: CASSIVNPRGADTQYF. For the CDR3, the DNA is TGTGCCAGTAGTATAGTCAACCCCAGGGGGGCAGATACGCAGTATTTT.

The chain recombines TRBV6-5 with TRBJ2-4, with 9 nucleotides matching TRBD1. The CDR3 runs to 16 residues. Germline CDR1 MNHEY, CDR2 SVGAGI. J gave up 0 bases and V 2 bases, and 2 bases lay outside the gene matches. Here the CDR3 reads CASSYLGQGAKNIQYF. In DNA form, the CDR3 reads TGTGCCAGCAGTTACCTGGGACAGGGAGCCAAAAACATTCAGTACTTC.

The gene calls are TRBV6-5 and TRBJ1-4; D remains unclear. The CDR3 loop spans 16 amino acids. V shed 2 bases and J shed 0 bases, with 10 bases lying between them. CDR1 is MNHEY, CDR2 SVGAGI, per germline. CDR3 loop: CASSYVAGATNEKLFF. The DNA of the CDR3 is TGTGCCAGCAGTTACGTTGCAGGTGCAACTAATGAAAAACTGTTTTTT.

This clone has a handful of counts. The chain uses TRBV5-1 and TRBJ2-7, with TRBD1 as a possible D gene (7 bases). Germline lookup yields CDR1 SGHRS and CDR2 YFSETQ. Trimming took 4 bases from V and 3 from J, leaving 17 bases between them. This CDR3 spans 15 amino acids. The CDR3 loop reads CASSTRPGGIYEQYF. CDR3 in DNA: TGCGCCAGCAGCACCCGGCCAGGGGGGATCTACGAGCAGTACTTC.

As for this clone: The sample has other DNA sequences that encode this CDR3 too. V is TRBV4-3 and J is TRBJ1-1; 9 bases are a match to TRBD1. Germline CDR1 is LGHNA and CDR2 is YSLEER. The CDR3 totals 19 residues. J was trimmed by 0 bases and V by 0 bases; bases with no gene match: 11. The CDR3 DNA reads as TGCGCCAGCAGCCAAGACGTCCCGGGACAGGGAAGTATGAACACTGAAGCTTTCTTT. The encoded protein is CASSQDVPGQGSMNTEAFF.

The rearrangement links TRBV5-4 to TRBJ2-1, with 8 bases fitting TRBD1. This CDR3 has 16 amino acids. V lost 0 bases, J lost 4 bases, and 6 bases stayed unmatched. The germline V gene encodes CDR1 SGHNT and CDR2 YYREEE (reference sequence). The CDR3 sequence is CASSLGYGQGYNEQFF. CDR3 DNA sequence: TGTGCCAGCAGCTTGGGATACGGACAGGGATACAATGAGCAGTTCTTC.

V gene TRBV6-5 combines with J gene TRBJ1-2, with D unclear. The CDR3 consists of 13 residues. Germline CDR1 and CDR2: MNHEY and SVGAGI. V lost 5 bases to trimming and J lost 4 bases, with 11 bases between them. The CDR3 is CASSREEGYGYTF. CDR3 in DNA: TGTGCCAGCAGTAGAGAGGAGGGCTATGGCTACACCTTC.